This T cell receptor (beta chain) was observed in a study of T cell repertoires in cytomegalovirus infection. Points from the study as a whole: Cumulative public TCR beta family frequency identified carriers of CMV plus the relevant HLA. The study found HLA-C-restricted CMV-specific TCR beta clonotypes dominating the ex vivo response.

The CDR3 spans 15 residues. Deletions cut 1 base from V and 4 bases from J, with 14 bases between. The germline V gene encodes CDR1 DFQATT and CDR2 SNEGSKA (reference sequence). Each CDR3 protein gets one entry after TCRdb re-called the reads with MiXCR. The sample yields around 300,000 distinct CDR3 sequences, approximately 22% seen once. This clonotype has only a few counts. Its antigen remains unidentified. This clonotype was obtained from a human donor in good health (CMV status not recorded). Some clones in this sample may be carry-over from other donors' samples. The chain joins TRBV20-1 to TRBJ1-5; the D is unclear. The input for sequencing was cultured PBMCs, taken from culture after CMV antigen stimulation. CDR3 sequence reads: CSARASSATNQPQHF. Written as DNA, the CDR3 is TGCAGTGCTAGAGCGTCCAGCGCAACTAATCAGCCCCAGCATTTT.